The present T cell receptor (beta chain) was sequenced within a study of cytomegalovirus exposure and HLA in healthy donors. Whole-study context: An earlier analysis identified some 110 million unique TCR beta sequences in 150 million to 200 million T cells.

The CDR3 length is 17 residues. Per germline, CDR1 LGHNT and CDR2 FRNRAP. The trim removed 0 bases at V and 5 bases at J, leaving 10 bases unmatched. Vbeta (60) and Jbeta (13) primers were used in the PCR. Assay used: immunoSEQ multiplex PCR; TCRdb lists only in-frame clones, some missing. This sample has 150,000 to 200,000 clones; under 75% occur once, and the top ten carry 7.1%. Sequenced material: PBMCs. The TCR sequence derives from a man between 35 and 55 years old in good health and CMV-seropositive. The chain couples TRBV12-5 to TRBJ1-5, with TRBD1 matching over 7 bases. The CDR3 region has the DNA TGTGCTAGTGGTTTGGTTCGGCAGACAGGGTGGGATCAGCCCCAGCATTTT. As protein: CASGLVRQTGWDQPQHF.